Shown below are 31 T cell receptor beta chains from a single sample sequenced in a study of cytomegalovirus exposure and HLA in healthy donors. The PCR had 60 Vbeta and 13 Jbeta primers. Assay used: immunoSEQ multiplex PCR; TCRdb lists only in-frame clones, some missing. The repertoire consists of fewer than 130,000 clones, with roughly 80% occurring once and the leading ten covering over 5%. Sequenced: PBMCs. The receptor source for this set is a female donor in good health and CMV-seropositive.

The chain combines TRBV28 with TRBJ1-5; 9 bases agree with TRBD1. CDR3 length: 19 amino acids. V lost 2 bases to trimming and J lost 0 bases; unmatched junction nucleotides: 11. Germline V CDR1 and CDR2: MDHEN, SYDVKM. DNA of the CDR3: TGTGCCAGCAGTTTAGGGACAGGGATTTGGTCAAATAGCAATCAGCCCCAGCATTTT. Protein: CASSLGTGIWSNSNQPQHF. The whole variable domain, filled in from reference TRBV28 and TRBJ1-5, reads DVKVTQSSRYLVKRTGEKVFLECVQDMDHENMFWYRQDPGLGLRLIYFSYDVKMKEKGDIPEGYSVSREKKERFSLILESASTNQTSMYLCASSLGTGIWSNSNQPQHFGDGTRLSIL.

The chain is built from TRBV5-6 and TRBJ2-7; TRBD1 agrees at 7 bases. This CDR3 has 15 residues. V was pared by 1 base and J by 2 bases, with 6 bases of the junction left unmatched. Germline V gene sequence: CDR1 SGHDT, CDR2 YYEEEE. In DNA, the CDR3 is TGTGCCAGCAGCTTGACCCGGGACAGAGCCTACGAGCAGTACTTC. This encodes CASSLTRDRAYEQYF.

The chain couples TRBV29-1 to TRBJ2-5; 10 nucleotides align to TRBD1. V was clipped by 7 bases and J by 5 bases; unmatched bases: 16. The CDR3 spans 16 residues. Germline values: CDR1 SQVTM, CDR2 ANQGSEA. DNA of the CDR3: TGCAGCGCTGGGGACAGGGGCCGCAGGGGTGGGGAGACCCAGTACTTC. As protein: CSAGDRGRRGGETQYF.

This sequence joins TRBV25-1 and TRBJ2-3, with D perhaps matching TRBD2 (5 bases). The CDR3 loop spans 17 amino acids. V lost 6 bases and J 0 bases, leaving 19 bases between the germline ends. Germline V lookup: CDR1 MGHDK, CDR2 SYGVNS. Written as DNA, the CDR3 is TGTGCCAGCAGCCAACCGTCGCTCGGCGGGAGCACAGATACGCAGTATTTT. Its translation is CASSQPSLGGSTDTQYF.

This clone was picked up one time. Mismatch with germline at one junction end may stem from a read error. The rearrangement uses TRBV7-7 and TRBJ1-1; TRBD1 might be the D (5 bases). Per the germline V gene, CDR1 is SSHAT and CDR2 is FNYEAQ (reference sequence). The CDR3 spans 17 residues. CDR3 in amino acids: CASSFVTGALMNTEAFF. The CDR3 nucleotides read TGTGCTAGCAGCTTCGTAACAGGAGCCCTAATGAACACTGAAGCTTTCTTT.

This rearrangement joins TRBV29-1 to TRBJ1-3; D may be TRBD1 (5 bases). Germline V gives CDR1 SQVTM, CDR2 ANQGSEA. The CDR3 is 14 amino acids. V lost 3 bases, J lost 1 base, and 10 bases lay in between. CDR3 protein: CSVDLGVSGNTIYF. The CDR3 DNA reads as TGCAGCGTTGACTTAGGGGTGTCTGGAAACACCATATATTTT.

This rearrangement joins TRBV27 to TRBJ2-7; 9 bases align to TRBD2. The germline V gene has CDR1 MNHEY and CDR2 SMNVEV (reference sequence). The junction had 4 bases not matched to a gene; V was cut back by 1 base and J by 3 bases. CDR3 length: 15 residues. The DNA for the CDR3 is TGTGCCAGCAGTTTATATCTAGCGGGGAGCTACGAGCAGTACTTC. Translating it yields CASSLYLAGSYEQYF.

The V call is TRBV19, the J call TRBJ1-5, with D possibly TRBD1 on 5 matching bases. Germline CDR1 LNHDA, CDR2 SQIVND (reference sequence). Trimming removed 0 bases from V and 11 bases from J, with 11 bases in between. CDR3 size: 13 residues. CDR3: CASSIDRGKTQHF. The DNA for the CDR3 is TGTGCCAGTAGTATAGATCGGGGGAAAACCCAGCATTTT.

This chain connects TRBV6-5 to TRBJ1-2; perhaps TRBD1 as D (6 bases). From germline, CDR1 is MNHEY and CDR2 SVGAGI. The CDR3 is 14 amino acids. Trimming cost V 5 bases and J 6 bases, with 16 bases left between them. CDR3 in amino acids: CASSIAQGRDGYTF. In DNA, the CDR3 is TGTGCCAGCAGTATCGCACAGGGTAGGGATGGCTACACCTTC.

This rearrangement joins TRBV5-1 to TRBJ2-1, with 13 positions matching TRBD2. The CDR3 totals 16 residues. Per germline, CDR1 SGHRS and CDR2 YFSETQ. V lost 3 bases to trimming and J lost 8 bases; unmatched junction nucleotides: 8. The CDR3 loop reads CASSWTSGSAGDEQFF. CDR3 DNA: TGCGCCAGCAGCTGGACTAGCGGGAGTGCAGGGGATGAGCAGTTCTTC.

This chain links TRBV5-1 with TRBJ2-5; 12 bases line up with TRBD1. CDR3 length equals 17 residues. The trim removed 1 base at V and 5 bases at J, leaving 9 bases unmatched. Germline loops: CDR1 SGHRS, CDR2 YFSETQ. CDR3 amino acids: CASSLSWDRGLGETQYF. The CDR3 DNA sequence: TGCGCCAGCAGCTTGTCATGGGACAGGGGGCTCGGGGAGACCCAGTACTTC.

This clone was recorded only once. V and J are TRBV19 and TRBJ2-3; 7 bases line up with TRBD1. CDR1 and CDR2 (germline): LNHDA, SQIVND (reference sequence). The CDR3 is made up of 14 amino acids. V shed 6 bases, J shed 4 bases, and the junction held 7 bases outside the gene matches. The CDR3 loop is CASRETGWADTQYF. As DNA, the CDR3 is TGTGCCAGTAGGGAGACAGGGTGGGCAGATACGCAGTATTTT.

The CDR3 reads CASSLPGLAGTDTQYF. CDR3 bases: TGTGCCAGCAGCTTGCCGGGACTAGCGGGAACAGATACGCAGTATTTT. The chain links TRBV7-6 to TRBJ2-3; TRBD2 aligns across 13 bases. V lost 3 bases and J lost 3; bases outside the gene matches: 3. Per germline, CDR1 SGHVS and CDR2 FNYEAQ. This CDR3 comprises 16 residues.

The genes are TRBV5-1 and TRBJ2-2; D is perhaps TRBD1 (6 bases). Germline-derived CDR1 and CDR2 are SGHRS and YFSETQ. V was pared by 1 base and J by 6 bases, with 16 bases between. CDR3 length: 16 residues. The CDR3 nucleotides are TGCGCCAGCAGCTTGAAACAGGGTGGCTCGTCCGGGGAGCTGTTTTTT. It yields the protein CASSLKQGGSSGELFF.

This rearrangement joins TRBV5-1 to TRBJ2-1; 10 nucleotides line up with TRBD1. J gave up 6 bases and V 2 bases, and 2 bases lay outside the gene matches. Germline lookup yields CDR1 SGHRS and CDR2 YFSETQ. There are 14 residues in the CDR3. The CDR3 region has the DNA TGCGCCAGCAGCTTTGGGACAGGGGCCAATGAGCAGTTCTTC. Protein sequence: CASSFGTGANEQFF.

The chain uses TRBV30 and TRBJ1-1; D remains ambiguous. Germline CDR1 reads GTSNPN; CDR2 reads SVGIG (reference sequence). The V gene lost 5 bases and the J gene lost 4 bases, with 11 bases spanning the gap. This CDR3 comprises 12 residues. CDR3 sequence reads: CAWGSGVTEAFF. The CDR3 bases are TGTGCCTGGGGGAGCGGGGTCACTGAAGCTTTCTTT. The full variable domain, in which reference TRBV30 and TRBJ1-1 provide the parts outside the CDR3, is SQTIHQWPATLVQPVGSPLSLECTVEGTSNPNLYWYRQAAGRGLQLLFYSVGIGQISSEVPQNLSASRPQDRQFILSSKKLLLSDSGFYLCAWGSGVTEAFFGQGTRLTVV.

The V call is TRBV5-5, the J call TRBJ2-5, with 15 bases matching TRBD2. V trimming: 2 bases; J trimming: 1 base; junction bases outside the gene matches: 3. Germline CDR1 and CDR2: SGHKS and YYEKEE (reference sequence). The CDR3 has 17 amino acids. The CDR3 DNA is TGTGCCAGCAGCTTTGGACTAGCGGGAGGGTTCCAAGAGACCCAGTACTTC. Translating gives CASSFGLAGGFQETQYF.

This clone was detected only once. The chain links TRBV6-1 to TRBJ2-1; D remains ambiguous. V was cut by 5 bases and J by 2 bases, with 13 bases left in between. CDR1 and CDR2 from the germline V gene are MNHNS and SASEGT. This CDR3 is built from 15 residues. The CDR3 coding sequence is TGTGCCAGCAGTATTGAGATCCCCACCTACAATGAGCAGTTCTTC. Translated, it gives CASSIEIPTYNEQFF.

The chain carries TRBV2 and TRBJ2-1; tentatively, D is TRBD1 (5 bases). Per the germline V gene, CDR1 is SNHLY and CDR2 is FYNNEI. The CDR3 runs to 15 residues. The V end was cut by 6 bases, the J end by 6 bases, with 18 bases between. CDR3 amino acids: CASRPGRLGVNEQFF. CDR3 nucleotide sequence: TGTGCCAGCAGGCCCGGCAGGTTAGGGGTCAATGAGCAGTTCTTC.

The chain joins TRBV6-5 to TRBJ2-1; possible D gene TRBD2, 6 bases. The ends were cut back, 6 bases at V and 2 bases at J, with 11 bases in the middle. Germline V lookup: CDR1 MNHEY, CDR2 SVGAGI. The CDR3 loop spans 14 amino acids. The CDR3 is CASSAGTPYNEQFF. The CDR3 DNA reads TGTGCCAGCAGCGCCGGGACTCCCTACAATGAGCAGTTCTTC.

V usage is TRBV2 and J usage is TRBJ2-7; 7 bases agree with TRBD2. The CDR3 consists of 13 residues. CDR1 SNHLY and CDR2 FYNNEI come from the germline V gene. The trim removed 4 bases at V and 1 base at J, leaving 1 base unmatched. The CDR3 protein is CASSGGGSYEQYF. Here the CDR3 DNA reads TGTGCCAGCAGTGGGGGGGGGTCCTACGAGCAGTACTTC.

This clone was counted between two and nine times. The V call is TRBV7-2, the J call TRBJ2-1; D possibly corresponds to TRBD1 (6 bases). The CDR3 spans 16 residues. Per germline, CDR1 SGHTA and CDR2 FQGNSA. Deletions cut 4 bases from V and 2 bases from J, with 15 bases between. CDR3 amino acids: CASSSQGTGTYNEQFF. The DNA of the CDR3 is TGTGCCAGCAGCTCCCAGGGAACAGGGACCTACAATGAGCAGTTCTTC.

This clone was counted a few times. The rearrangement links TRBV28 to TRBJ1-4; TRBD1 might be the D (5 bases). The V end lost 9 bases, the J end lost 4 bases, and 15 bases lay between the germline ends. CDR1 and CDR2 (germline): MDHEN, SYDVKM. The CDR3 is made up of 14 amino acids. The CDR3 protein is CASSSGTDNEKLFF. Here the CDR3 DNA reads TGTGCCAGTTCGAGCGGGACGGATAATGAAAAACTGTTTTTT.

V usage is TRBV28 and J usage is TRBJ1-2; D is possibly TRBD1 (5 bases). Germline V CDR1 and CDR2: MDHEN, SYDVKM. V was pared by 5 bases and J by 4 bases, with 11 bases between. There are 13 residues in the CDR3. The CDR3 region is CASSVGGGYGYTF. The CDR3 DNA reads TGTGCCAGCAGTGTCGGGGGGGGCTATGGCTACACCTTC.

This CDR3 reads CASSSGVATNEKLFF. The CDR3 DNA reads TGCGCCAGCAGCTCGGGGGTCGCAACTAATGAAAAACTGTTTTTT. J is TRBJ1-4 and V is TRBV5-1, with a possible D match to TRBD1 (5 bases). With 3 bases removed from V and 0 bases from J, the gap between germline ends came to 9 bases. The germline CDR1 and CDR2 sequences are SGHRS and YFSETQ. The CDR3 spans 15 residues. Together with reference TRBV5-1 and TRBJ1-4, the CDR3 gives the full variable domain: KAGVTQTPRYLIKTRGQQVTLSCSPISGHRSVSWYQQTPGQGLQFLFEYFSETQRNKGNFPGRFSGRQFSNSRSEMNVSTLELGDSALYLCASSSGVATNEKLFFGSGTQLSVL.

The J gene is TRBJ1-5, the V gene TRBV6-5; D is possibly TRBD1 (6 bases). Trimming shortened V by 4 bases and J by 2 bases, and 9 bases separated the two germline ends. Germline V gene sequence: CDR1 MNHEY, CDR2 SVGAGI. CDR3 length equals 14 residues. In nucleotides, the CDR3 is TGTGCCAGCAGTTTCAGGGGAGGCAATCAGCCCCAGCATTTT. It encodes CASSFRGGNQPQHF.

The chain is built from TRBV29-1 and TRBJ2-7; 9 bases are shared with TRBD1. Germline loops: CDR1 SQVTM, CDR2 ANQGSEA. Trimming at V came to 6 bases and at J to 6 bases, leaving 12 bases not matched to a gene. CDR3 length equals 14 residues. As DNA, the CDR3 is TGCAGCGTCGCCGTAAGGACAGGGGAAGGCGAGCAGTACTTC. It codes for CSVAVRTGEGEQYF.

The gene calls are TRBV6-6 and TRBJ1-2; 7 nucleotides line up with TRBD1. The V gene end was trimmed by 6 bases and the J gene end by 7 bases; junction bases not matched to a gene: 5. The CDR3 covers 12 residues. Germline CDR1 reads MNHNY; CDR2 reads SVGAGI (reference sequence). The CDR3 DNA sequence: TGTGCCAGCAGATTCGACAGGGCTGGCTACACCTTC. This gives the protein CASRFDRAGYTF.

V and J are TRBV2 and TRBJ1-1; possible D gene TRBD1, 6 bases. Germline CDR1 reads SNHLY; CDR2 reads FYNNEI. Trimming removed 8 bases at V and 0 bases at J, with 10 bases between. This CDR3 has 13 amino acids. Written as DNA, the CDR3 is TGTGCCAGCCGACAGGAGATGAACACTGAAGCTTTCTTT. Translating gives CASRQEMNTEAFF.

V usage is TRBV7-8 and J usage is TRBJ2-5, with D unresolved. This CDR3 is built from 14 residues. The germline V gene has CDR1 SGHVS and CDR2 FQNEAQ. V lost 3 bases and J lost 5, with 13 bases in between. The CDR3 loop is CASSLRPPRETQYF. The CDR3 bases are TGTGCCAGCAGCTTGCGTCCGCCGAGGGAGACCCAGTACTTC.

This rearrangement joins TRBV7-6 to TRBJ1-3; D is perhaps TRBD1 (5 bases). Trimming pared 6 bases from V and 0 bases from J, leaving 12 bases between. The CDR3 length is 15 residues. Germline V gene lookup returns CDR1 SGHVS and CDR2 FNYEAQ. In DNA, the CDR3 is TGTGCCAGCAGTAGACAAAGGGGCTCTGGAAACACCATATATTTT. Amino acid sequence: CASSRQRGSGNTIYF.